The 22 T cell receptor beta chains below were found in one sample sequenced in a study of PD-L1 blockade in urothelial cancer. Generated by immunoSEQ multiplex PCR, the TCRdb table keeps only in-frame clones and is missing some. The sample includes 65,000 to 80,000 clones, about nine tenths seen only once; the top ten take more than 3.5%. Time point specified: pretreatment peripheral blood. The material was PBMCs, obtained around atezolizumab (anti-PD-L1) treatment. The receptors derive from a man in his 70s with urothelial cancer.

In its sample, this clone was seen once. The chain uses TRBV7-9 and TRBJ2-3, with D tentatively TRBD1 (6 bases). The CDR3 sequence is 13 residues long. Germline V gives CDR1 SEHNR, CDR2 FQNEAQ (reference sequence). The V gene lost 5 bases and the J gene lost 6 bases, with 12 bases spanning the gap. In DNA form, the CDR3 reads TGTGCCAGCAGCCAGGAAAGGGGGGATACGCAGTATTTT. Translation gives CASSQERGDTQYF.

The gene calls are TRBV11-1 and TRBJ1-2; 7 bases align to TRBD1. Germline assignment: CDR1 SGHAT and CDR2 FQDESV (reference sequence). This CDR3 has 13 amino acids. Trimming took 7 bases from V and 2 from J; bases not matched to a gene: 4. The CDR3 nucleotides are TGTGCCAGCACCGCGACAGGGAACTATGGCTACACCTTC. Amino acids: CASTATGNYGYTF.

The V call is TRBV2, the J call TRBJ2-5; D remains unclear. Per the germline V gene, CDR1 is SNHLY and CDR2 is FYNNEI. The V end was cut by 7 bases, the J end by 2 bases, with 5 bases between. This CDR3 is 11 amino acids long. Here the CDR3 DNA reads TGTGCCAGCACCTTACAAGAGACCCAGTACTTC. Its protein product is CASTLQETQYF.

Only one count was recorded for this clone. The rearrangement uses TRBV30 and TRBJ1-1, with TRBD1 matching 7 bases. Germline loops: CDR1 GTSNPN, CDR2 SVGIG (reference sequence). This CDR3 has 13 amino acids. Trimming at V came to 5 bases and at J to 4 bases, leaving 7 bases not matched to a gene. The CDR3 DNA reads as TGTGCCTGGGAGACAGGGATGGGCACTGAAGCTTTCTTT. Translation: CAWETGMGTEAFF.

This chain connects TRBV19 to TRBJ1-5; D ambiguous. Germline V CDR1 and CDR2: LNHDA, SQIVND (reference sequence). The V gene lost 0 bases and the J gene lost 0 bases, with 9 bases spanning the gap. This CDR3 has 16 amino acids. The CDR3 loop is CASSIDEFYSNQPQHF. The DNA of the CDR3 is TGTGCCAGTAGTATAGATGAGTTCTATAGCAATCAGCCCCAGCATTTT.

This clone was observed once. This chain uses TRBV28 with TRBJ2-1, with D perhaps TRBD1 (5 bases). V lost 3 bases and J lost 13, with 22 bases in between. This CDR3 is built from 15 residues. Germline CDR1 is MDHEN and CDR2 is SYDVKM. CDR3 sequence: CASSFSAADSRKQFF. The CDR3 coding sequence is TGTGCCAGCAGTTTTTCGGCAGCCGACAGCAGGAAACAGTTCTTC.

The chain uses TRBV28 and TRBJ1-5; possibly TRBD1 for D (5 bases). This CDR3 contains 16 residues. The V gene's germline CDR1 is MDHEN and CDR2 SYDVKM. V lost 4 bases and J lost 2, with 15 bases in between. CDR3 loop: CASSSPGGLGNQPQHF. The CDR3 region has the DNA TGTGCCAGCAGTTCACCGGGGGGTTTGGGCAATCAGCCCCAGCATTTT.

This clone was counted a single time. The rearrangement joins TRBV30 to TRBJ1-2; possible D gene TRBD1, 6 bases. The V end lost 4 bases, the J end lost 7 bases, and 22 bases lay between the germline ends. This CDR3 contains 15 residues. Per the germline V gene, CDR1 is GTSNPN and CDR2 is SVGIG (reference sequence). The CDR3 here is CAWIRTSTGTSGYTF. DNA for the CDR3: TGTGCCTGGATCCGTACCTCAACCGGGACATCTGGCTACACCTTC.

The chain is built from TRBV4-1 and TRBJ2-1; 14 bases are a match to TRBD2. With V trimmed by 4 bases and J by 0 bases, 11 bases remained unmatched. This CDR3 has 20 amino acids. CDR1 is MGHRA, CDR2 YSYEKL, per germline. This CDR3 is CASSPGGGTSGGSSYNEQFF. Here the CDR3 DNA reads TGCGCCAGCAGCCCCGGAGGCGGGACTAGCGGGGGCAGCTCCTACAATGAGCAGTTCTTC.

This chain links TRBV7-2 with TRBJ1-1, with no clear D. Germline assignment: CDR1 SGHTA and CDR2 FQGNSA. The CDR3 totals 13 residues. Between the trimmed V and J ends, which lost 5 bases and 0 bases, there was a span of 7 bases. The CDR3 protein is CASSPHMNTEAFF. The CDR3 DNA sequence: TGTGCCAGCAGCCCACACATGAACACTGAAGCTTTCTTT. Combining the CDR3 with reference TRBV7-2 and TRBJ1-1 gives the whole variable domain GAGVSQSPSNKVTEKGKDVELRCDPISGHTALYWYRQSLGQGLEFLIYFQGNSAPDKSGLPSDRFSAERTGGSVSTLTIQRTQQEDSAVYLCASSPHMNTEAFFGQGTRLTVV.

The V and J genes are TRBV10-3 and TRBJ2-1, with 7 positions matching TRBD2. Germline loops: CDR1 ENHRY, CDR2 SYGVKD. This CDR3 has 15 residues. With V trimmed by 6 bases and J by 6 bases, 11 bases remained unmatched. The CDR3 reads CAISPWIAGVNEQFF. As DNA, the CDR3 is TGTGCCATCAGCCCGTGGATTGCGGGAGTCAATGAGCAGTTCTTC.

The CDR3 nucleotides read TGTGCCAGCAGCTTGGCAGGGAACTATGGCTACACCTTC. It translates to CASSLAGNYGYTF. The rearrangement joins TRBV5-7 to TRBJ1-2, with a tentative D call TRBD1 (5 bases). TRBV5-7 is identified as an open reading frame with a role that is uncertain. The CDR3 length is 13 residues. Trimming took off 0 bases at V and 2 bases at J, with 5 bases between the two ends.

V is TRBV6-1 and J is TRBJ2-2; TRBD2 agrees at 9 bases. CDR1 is MNHNS and CDR2 is SASEGT in the germline V gene. CDR3 length equals 14 residues. J lost 3 bases, V lost 11 bases, and 7 bases had no gene match. DNA of the CDR3: TGTGCCCACGACCTAGCGGGATACACCGGGGAGCTGTTTTTT. Encoded protein: CAHDLAGYTGELFF.

The CDR3 loop is CASSRDSGTDTQYF. In nucleotides, the CDR3 is TGTGCCAGCAGCCGGGACTCCGGCACAGATACGCAGTATTTT. The rearrangement joins TRBV5-5 to TRBJ2-3, with D perhaps TRBD2 (6 bases). The CDR3 extends over 14 amino acids. The germline gives CDR1 SGHKS, CDR2 YYEKEE (reference sequence). V lost 4 bases to trimming and J lost 1 base, with 10 bases between them.

The chain recombines TRBV11-2 with TRBJ2-7; 7 nucleotides align to TRBD2. J was trimmed by 4 bases and V by 3 bases; bases with no gene match: 6. The CDR3 loop spans 14 amino acids. Germline V gives CDR1 SGHAT, CDR2 FQNNGV. CDR3 amino acids: CASSFGRQQYEQYF. The DNA for the CDR3 is TGTGCCAGCAGCTTCGGGAGGCAACAATACGAGCAGTACTTC.

The V call is TRBV5-1, the J call TRBJ2-1, with 10 bases fitting TRBD1. CDR1 and CDR2 (germline): SGHRS, YFSETQ. V was pared by 4 bases and J by 9 bases, with 13 bases of the junction left unmatched. This CDR3 contains 16 residues. The CDR3 protein is CASSTTGTGAVVEQFF. The CDR3 DNA follows: TGCGCCAGCAGCACTACCGGGACAGGGGCTGTAGTTGAGCAGTTCTTC.

To note about this clone: Additional DNA sequences in this sample encode the identical CDR3. The V call is TRBV5-1, the J call TRBJ1-1; 9 nucleotides agree with TRBD1. V was pared by 2 bases and J by 3 bases, with 2 bases of the junction left unmatched. The CDR3 spans 14 residues. CDR1 SGHRS and CDR2 YFSETQ come from the germline V gene. CDR3 loop: CASSLQGADTEAFF. CDR3 sequence (DNA): TGCGCCAGCAGCTTACAGGGGGCAGACACTGAAGCTTTCTTT. Drawing the rest from reference TRBV5-1 and TRBJ1-1, the complete variable domain is KAGVTQTPRYLIKTRGQQVTLSCSPISGHRSVSWYQQTPGQGLQFLFEYFSETQRNKGNFPGRFSGRQFSNSRSEMNVSTLELGDSALYLCASSLQGADTEAFFGQGTRLTVV.

The gene calls are TRBV19 and TRBJ2-3, with 12 bases fitting TRBD2. J lost 3 bases, V lost 3 bases, and 4 bases had no gene match. CDR1 LNHDA and CDR2 SQIVND come from the germline V gene (reference sequence). This CDR3 is 16 amino acids long. The CDR3 DNA follows: TGTGCCAGTAGTATTCCGACTAGCGGGAGAACAGATACGCAGTATTTT. It yields the protein CASSIPTSGRTDTQYF.

This chain links TRBV28 with TRBJ2-3, with 9 positions matching TRBD2. V dropped 5 bases and J dropped 10; count of bases not matched to a gene: 13. Germline V gene sequence: CDR1 MDHEN, CDR2 SYDVKM. The CDR3 totals 15 residues. The CDR3 here is CASSAPTSGRIAQYF. The CDR3 nucleotides are TGTGCCAGCAGTGCCCCGACTAGCGGTCGTATTGCGCAGTATTTT.

The rearrangement joins TRBV5-1 to TRBJ1-1, with D perhaps matching TRBD1 (6 bases). CDR1 and CDR2 (germline): SGHRS, YFSETQ. V gave up 6 bases and J gave up 1 base, with 16 bases separating them. The CDR3 loop spans 15 amino acids. DNA for the CDR3: TGCGCCAGCACCCCTGGGGGCTTAGGGAACACTGAAGCTTTCTTT. This codes for CASTPGGLGNTEAFF.

This chain joins TRBV7-6 and TRBJ2-1; 10 positions match TRBD2. The CDR3 consists of 16 residues. The V and J ends lost 5 bases and 0 bases, in that order; junction bases with no gene match: 4. Looked up from germline, CDR1 is SGHVS and CDR2 is FNYEAQ. The chain's CDR3 is CASSQIAGGSYNEQFF. CDR3 in DNA: TGTGCCAGCAGCCAAATAGCGGGAGGCTCCTACAATGAGCAGTTCTTC.

V gene TRBV6-8 combines with J gene TRBJ2-7; tentatively, D is TRBD1 (6 bases). V lost 6 bases and J 5 bases, leaving 26 bases between the germline ends. The CDR3 covers 17 residues. Germline loops: CDR1 MNHGY, CDR2 SAAAGT. The CDR3 loop is CASRWKPQNRVSHEQYF. The CDR3 nucleotides are TGTGCCAGCAGATGGAAACCCCAAAACAGGGTATCCCACGAGCAGTACTTC.